This T cell receptor beta chain comes out of a study of blood T cell repertoires in COVID-19 (dated by TCRdb to 2020 to 2022). Concerning the study at large: Samples from collaborators originated in the United States, Italy and Spain and spanned both the acute and convalescent phases of COVID-19. The material from the prospective study consisted of cDNA or gDNA derived from T cells, B-cell-depleted T cells, or PBMCs. Where available, HLA class I and class II types were taken from metadata supplied by the sample provider and were not determined by assay-based typing. The samples were drawn from the first 160 participants of the ongoing ImmuneRACE study and from 1,200 or so subjects provided by 6 global collaborators. Subjects who had been exposed to COVID-19, were actively infected with it, or had recovered from it provided the deeply sampled blood TCRbeta repertoires that made up the dataset. Sample metadata almost always included a de-identified subject ID, COVID-19 status, age in years and sex. The repertoires were released in a freely available public database meant as a resource for research on the immune response to SARS-CoV-2. The research as a whole found: The quantity of clinical and demographic metadata differed by source and by participant and was supplied without curation.

Collaborating institutions collected whole blood in K2EDTA tubes following their own protocols. Collaborator samples were shipped for TCRbeta analysis as frozen whole blood, isolated PBMCs, or DNA extracted from either sample type. From its cysteine to its phenylalanine, the CDR3 spans 12 amino acids. The kept DNA is CDR3 alone, 36 bases in frame from the first base. V is clipped by 8 bases and J by 4 bases, and the sequence between their germline boundaries is 8 bases long. CDR1 LNHDA and CDR2 SQIVND were looked up in the germline V gene (reference sequence). The immunoSEQ Assay, a bias-controlled multiplex PCR, was used to amplify TCRbeta CDR3 regions from genomic DNA. The paper's processing steps were these. The number of nucleated cells in each sample was estimated from the amplification of reference gene primers within the assay. Sequence reads were collapsed and filtered to measure the absolute abundance of every unique TCRbeta CDR3 rearrangement. For each sample, productive Simpson clonality was calculated as the square root of Simpson's diversity index across productive rearrangements. Sourced from immuneACCESS, this table was stored by TCRdb with only in-frame sequences that have V and J called. A share of the clones is absent; for the studies checked, an unresolved V gene accounts for under half, and the remainder has no known explanation. Clonal size and the V and J genes are those of that table, whereas D and trimming came from the DNA. The sample includes some 120,000 clones, with about 87% observed a single time. The ten largest clones add up to about 2% of the sample.

On this clone itself: Which antigen it targets is not known. The sample holds no much larger clone one base away, and base qualities are not on file.

The sample taken for sequencing was peripheral blood. The chain is encoded by TRBV19 joined to TRBJ2-2; possibly the D gene is TRBD2, per 5 matching bases. The clonotype originates from a woman aged 45-60 years with acute or convalescent COVID-19. The DNA sequence is as follows: TGTGCCAGTTATGCGGGCACCGGGGAGCTGTTTTTT. Its coded protein is CASYAGTGELFF.